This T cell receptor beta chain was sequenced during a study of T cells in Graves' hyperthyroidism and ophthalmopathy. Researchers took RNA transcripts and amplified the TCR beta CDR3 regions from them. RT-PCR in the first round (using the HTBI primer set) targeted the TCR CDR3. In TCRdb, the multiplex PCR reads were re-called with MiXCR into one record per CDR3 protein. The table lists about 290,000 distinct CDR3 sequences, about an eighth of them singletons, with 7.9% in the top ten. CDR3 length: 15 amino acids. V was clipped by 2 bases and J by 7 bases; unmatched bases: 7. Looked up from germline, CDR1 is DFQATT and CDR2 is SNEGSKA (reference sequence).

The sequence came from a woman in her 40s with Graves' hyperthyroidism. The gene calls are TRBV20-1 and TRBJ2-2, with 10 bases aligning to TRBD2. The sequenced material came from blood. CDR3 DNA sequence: TGCAGTGCTAGACGCCAACTAGCGGGAATCGGGGAGCTGTTTTTT. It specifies CSARRQLAGIGELFF.